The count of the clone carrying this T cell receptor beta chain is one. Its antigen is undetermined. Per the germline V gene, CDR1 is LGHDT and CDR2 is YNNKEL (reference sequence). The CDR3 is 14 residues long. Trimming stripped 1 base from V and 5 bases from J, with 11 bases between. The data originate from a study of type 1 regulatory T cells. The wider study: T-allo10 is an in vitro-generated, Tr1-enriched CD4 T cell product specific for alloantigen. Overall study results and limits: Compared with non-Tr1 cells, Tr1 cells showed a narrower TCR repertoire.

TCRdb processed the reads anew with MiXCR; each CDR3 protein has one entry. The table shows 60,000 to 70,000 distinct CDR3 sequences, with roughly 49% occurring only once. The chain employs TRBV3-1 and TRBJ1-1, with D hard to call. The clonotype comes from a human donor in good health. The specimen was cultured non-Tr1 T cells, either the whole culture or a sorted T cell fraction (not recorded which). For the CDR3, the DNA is TGTGCCAGCAGCCAAGTCTCGGCGGGGACTGAAGCTTTCTTT. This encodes CASSQVSAGTEAFF. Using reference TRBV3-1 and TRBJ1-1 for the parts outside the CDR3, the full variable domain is DTAVSQTPKYLVTQMGNDKSIKCEQNLGHDTMYWYKQDSKKFLKIMFSYNNKELIINETVPNRFSPKSPDKAHLNLHINSLELGDSAVYFCASSQVSAGTEAFFGQGTRLTVV.